A few counts support the clone carrying this T cell receptor beta chain. Its antigen is unknown. This record comes from a study of glioma-infiltrating T cells. Findings of the study overall: Above-expected tissue-blood divergence occurred in all gliomas, most in low-grade ones. Tissue and blood shared very few CDR3 sequences.

Amplification of TCR alpha and beta CDR3 regions from RNA used iRepertoire nested multiplex PCR. Tissue mRNA or PBMC total RNA, 100-400 ng, went into one-step reverse transcription and amplification. One entry per CDR3 protein, called by TCRdb with MiXCR from the multiplex PCR reads. This table has approximately 190,000 distinct CDR3 sequences, roughly 32% appearing once. CDR3 length: 16 amino acids. V shed 6 bases, J shed 3 bases, and the junction held 8 bases outside the gene matches. Per the germline V gene, CDR1 is MNHEY and CDR2 is SMNVEV (reference sequence). Sequencing was performed on glioma tissue, nonneoplastic brain tissue, or PBMCs (not recorded which). The TCR was taken from a human donor with low-grade glioma or glioblastoma, undergoing nonglioma brain surgery, or in good health (not recorded which). V and J are TRBV27 and TRBJ2-6; the match to TRBD1 covers 7 bases. The CDR3 DNA follows: TGTGCCAGCAGCGCCACACAGGGGAGTGGGGCCAACGTCCTGACTTTC. This sequence encodes CASSATQGSGANVLTF.